This T cell receptor (beta chain) was identified in a study of T-cell reconstitution after alpha-beta-depleted transplantation in children. V lost 2 bases to trimming and J lost 8 bases, with 18 bases between them. Germline V gene sequence: CDR1 SNHLY, CDR2 FYNNEI. The CDR3 totals 15 residues. TCRbeta library preparation incorporated unique molecular identifiers. TCRdb analysed the PCR reads with MiXCR anew, one entry per CDR3 protein. Counted here are roughly 170,000 distinct CDR3 sequences, roughly 6.8% occurring once; the ten biggest clones make up 3% to 3.5%. This clonotype originated in a human donor who donated a stem cell graft to a child with Wiskott-Aldrich syndrome. Material: PBMCs from the stem cell graft donor, obtained from the stem cell graft. The V gene is TRBV2, the J gene TRBJ1-1; possibly TRBD1 for D (6 bases). CDR3 residues: CASSEPVVGGWEAFF. DNA for the CDR3: TGTGCCAGCAGTGAACCAGTTGTGGGGGGCTGGGAAGCTTTCTTT.